This entry lists 4 T cell receptor beta chains sequenced from one sample in a study of cytomegalovirus exposure and HLA in healthy donors. This PCR relied on a set of 60 Vbeta primers and 13 Jbeta primers. Assay used: immunoSEQ multiplex PCR; TCRdb lists only in-frame clones, some missing. The sample contains around 150,000 clones, around 80% of which appear only once. Sequenced sample: PBMCs. The receptors here all came from a young man in good health and CMV-seronegative.

This chain links TRBV28 with TRBJ1-2; D unclear. CDR3 size: 14 residues. Trimming pared 2 bases from V and 4 bases from J, leaving 11 bases between. CDR1 is MDHEN, CDR2 SYDVKM, per germline. The DNA of the CDR3 is TGTGCCAGCAGTTTAAGTGGCAGGATCTATGGCTACACCTTC. Protein sequence: CASSLSGRIYGYTF.

The chain employs TRBV6-6 and TRBJ2-1; 8 nucleotides align to TRBD2. J lost 7 bases, V lost 0 bases, and 8 bases had no gene match. The CDR3 contains 16 residues. Germline values: CDR1 MNHNY, CDR2 SVGAGI (reference sequence). CDR3 DNA: TGTGCCAGCAGTTACTCTCGCCGGGGGGGCAGGAATGAGCAGTTCTTC. Its translation: CASSYSRRGGRNEQFF.

This clone was detected only a few times. The V gene is TRBV5-1, the J gene TRBJ1-1; TRBD1 matches at 8 bases. Germline assignment: CDR1 SGHRS and CDR2 YFSETQ. V shed 3 bases and J 5 bases; nucleotides not matched to a gene: 6. This CDR3 is built from 14 residues. The CDR3 loop is CASSSGQGGTEAFF. The CDR3 coding sequence is TGCGCCAGCAGCTCTGGACAGGGCGGTACTGAAGCTTTCTTT.

This clone was detected a few times. V and J are TRBV5-1 and TRBJ2-2; 9 bases agree with TRBD2. This CDR3 contains 14 residues. CDR1 and CDR2 from the germline V gene are SGHRS and YFSETQ. Trimming at V came to 5 bases and at J to 2 bases, leaving 1 base not matched to a gene. The CDR3 coding sequence is TGCGCCAGCAGGCGGGAGGGCAACACCGGGGAGCTGTTTTTT. This encodes CASRREGNTGELFF.